This T cell receptor beta chain comes out of a study of CD8+ T cells in alopecia areata. The wider study: It was 6 to 18 months of tofacitinib, and then there were 6 months off drug.

Following extraction, RNA underwent reverse transcription to cDNA, which served as the sequencing template. Assay used: immunoSEQ multiplex PCR; TCRdb lists only in-frame clones, some missing. The sample consists of about 120,000 clones, 53% of them appearing once. Whole-study results and caveats: Both scalp clonality and the expanded CD8+ clones among the top 100 showed a significant decrease with tofacitinib. Alopecia totalis/universalis scalp especially showed more expanded CD8+ clones than normal scalp.

Of note for this clone: What it binds is unknown.

Treatment defined: oral pan-JAK inhibitor, 5-10 mg twice daily. The origin of this receptor is a human donor with alopecia areata. The specimen comprised CD4+ T cells sorted from blood, sampled at week 4, from a patient treated with tofacitinib.

The CDR3 here is CASSLTVNEQYF. The DNA of the CDR3 is TGCGCCAGCAGCCTGACCGTTAACGAGCAGTACTTC. The chain links TRBV5-1 to TRBJ2-7; D unresolved. Germline V lookup: CDR1 SGHRS, CDR2 YFSETQ. The length of the CDR3 is 12 residues. Deletions cut 4 bases from V and 5 bases from J, with 10 bases between.